Described below is a single TCR beta chain sequence and its context. Its matching antigen is unknown. The sample is drawn from a study of shared clonotypes between healthy human individuals. The study's findings and limits: Generation probabilities of non-shared clonotypes were lower (relative to those shared by all four donors).

The authors ran the assay at deep level. The table came from immunoSEQ multiplex PCR; TCRdb's copy has only in-frame clones and leaves some out. The table records some 1,900,000 clones, about 95% of them present only once. CD45RO-negative, CCR7-selected cells formed the naive CD8 fraction, which excluded terminally differentiated effector memory CD45RA+ cells. The study drew its donors from healthy HIV-negative adults without recent acute infections or vaccinations. This CDR3 has 15 amino acids. Trimming removed 6 bases from V and 6 bases from J, with 17 bases in between. CDR1 and CDR2 (germline): MDHEN, SYDVKM.

Specimen: naive CD8+ T cells sorted from blood. This receptor was taken from a young man in good health. The V call is TRBV28, the J call TRBJ1-4; D remains unclear. CDR3 amino acids: CASRLIGGLHEKLFF. The CDR3 region has the DNA TGTGCCAGCAGATTGATTGGCGGTCTTCATGAAAAACTGTTTTTT.